This T cell receptor beta chain emerged from a study of T-cell memory formation after mild COVID-19. Study-level information: In these data, TCR clusters were largely donor specific. Overall study findings and caveats: Some SARS-CoV-2-responding clones were already detected in memory before infection.

V gave up 2 bases and J gave up 0 bases; unmatched junction bases: 2. The CDR3 is made up of 15 amino acids. The germline V gene encodes CDR1 KGHSH and CDR2 LQKENI. Turning to this clonotype: What it binds is not known.

Via MiXCR, TCRdb re-called the 5' RACE reads, giving one row per CDR3 protein. The data contain over 150,000 distinct CDR3 sequences, 20% to 25% of them singletons. The sequence was collected from an adult woman who had mild COVID-19 (a few samples of this study predate the infection). Cell type and time point are not known. Sequencing used PBMCs or a T cell subset sorted from them (not recorded which). The chain joins TRBV18 to TRBJ2-7, with 9 bases matching TRBD1. The CDR3, as DNA: TGTGCCAGCTCACCAGAGGACAGGGGCTCCTACGAGCAGTACTTC. Amino acids: CASSPEDRGSYEQYF.